This T cell receptor (beta chain) was sequenced in a study of shared clonotypes between healthy human individuals. The germline V gene has CDR1 LNHDA and CDR2 SQIVND (reference sequence). There are 14 residues in the CDR3. V lost 7 bases and J 5 bases, leaving 17 bases between the germline ends. Each subset's genomic DNA was split evenly across several immunoSEQ plates. Clones were read by immunoSEQ multiplex PCR, and TCRdb kept only the in-frame ones, dropping some. The data contain about half a million clones, roughly 83% of them singletons. The clonotype comes from a woman between 40 and 50 years old in good health. Some clones in this sample may be carry-over from other donors' samples. This rearrangement joins TRBV19 to TRBJ1-1, with D uncertain. The sequencing sample was made of PBMCs. CDR3 coding DNA: TGTGCCAGTAATAAGGGATTATCGGATACTGAAGCTTTCTTT. Its protein is CASNKGLSDTEAFF.